The source of this T cell receptor beta chain is a study of T cell repertoires in ileal Crohn's disease (dated by TCRdb to between 2018 and 2021). Notes on the research overall: At the time of surgery, around 35% of patients were active smokers, and the median duration of disease was roughly eight years. Surgery was performed for a complication in all patients, with stricturing disease in roughly 60% and penetrating disease in roughly 39%. Roughly half of the patients were given postoperative therapy, with under 13 receiving thiopurines and some 19 receiving anti-TNF agents. The M6 samples were biopsies of the neoterminal ileum collected during postoperative colonoscopy. TCR repertoire analysis was done in fewer than 75 Crohn's disease patients from a prospective multicentre cohort. The study ran alongside a multicentre cohort designed to identify predictors of early endoscopic recurrence after ileocolonic resection. A Rutgeerts score higher than i0 was the definition used for endoscopic postoperative recurrence. A total of some 170 mucosal samples from some 60 patients were sequenced, with samples obtained at several locations on the surgical specimen and at postoperative endoscopy. Findings and caveats that apply to the study as a whole: Compared with CD4 T cells, sorted CD8 T cells contained more high-frequency clones, which suggests that the mucosal expansions were mostly CD8. Mucosal CD4 and CD8 T cells were sorted and sequenced only in a subgroup of patients, the size of which was not stated. Endoscopic recurrence was found to be associated with higher high-frequency clone percentages at surgery, and recurrence was observed in all patients with clonality above 26.8% (18/57). Postoperative endoscopy timing varied within the first year after surgery, with a median delay of around seven months. Compared with non-smokers, patients who were active smokers at surgery showed a significantly higher proportion of clonal expansions (around 24% vs 18%, p=0.02).

About 500 nanograms of biopsy DNA per sample were submitted for commercial TCRB immunosequencing. CDR3 regions were amplified from genomic DNA by Adaptive Biotechnology using a two-step, amplification bias-controlled multiplex PCR. Primers for every V and J gene segment were used in the first PCR, and barcodes and Illumina adapters were added in the second PCR. An Illumina instrument was used to sequence the CDR3 libraries. In the authors' own workflow: Vendor-provided pipelines were combined with custom analysis of raw data in R/Bioconductor under R version 3.3.0. Clonality, which ranges from 0 to 1, was calculated as the inverse of the normalised Shannon entropy across all productive clones. The repertoire share taken up by the top 100 clones defined high-frequency clones, and only clones that passed a 95% confidence test were kept. Repertoire diversity was measured with the Simpson index, and overlap between samples was measured with the Morisita-Horn index. In TCRdb, the immuneACCESS table is reduced to in-frame sequences with V and J assigned. These tables do not hold every clone; where another copy was compared, an unresolved V gene accounts for under half, and the others remain unexplained. For V, J and clone size, that table is used; D and trimming come from the DNA. The sample table holds fewer than 15,000 clones, of which approximately 80% were seen once. The top ten clones comprise roughly 18% of the sample.

Per the germline V gene (reference sequence), GTSNPN is the CDR1 and SVGIG is the CDR2. CDR3 length: 16 amino acids, cysteine to phenylalanine. Only CDR3 DNA remains: 48 bases, in frame from the first base. Germline trimming: 0 bases from V, 2 bases from J; junction bases outside gene matches: 7. Concerning this clone itself: Which antigen it targets is not known. No clone much larger than this one lies a single base away; base qualities are absent.

The intended sense of this specimen's time point label: neoterminal ileum biopsy at postoperative endoscopy, about 6 months after surgery. Adults with ileal or ileocolonic Crohn's disease and an indication for ileocolonic resection were eligible for inclusion. Whole ileal mucosal biopsies were stored frozen at -80°C before DNA extraction. Genomic DNA was isolated from frozen whole biopsies using a TRizol-based method, and the DNA was quantified with a NanoDrop 2000 spectrophotometer. Sequenced material: ileal tissue. The sequence links TRBV30 to TRBJ2-5; TRBD2 fits 9 bases in the junction. The sequence was collected from an adult with Crohn's disease. The nucleotide sequence reads TGTGCCTGGAGTGTACTGTCTACTAGCGGGCAAGAGACCCAGTACTTC. Translated, this gives CAWSVLSTSGQETQYF.